The clone carrying this T cell receptor beta chain was seen ten or more times. Antigen specificity is unknown. This specimen belongs to a study of metastatic and nonmetastatic thyroid tumors. Study context: The authors compared repertoires across blood and tumor or nodule tissue from malignant and benign thyroid patients.

Original methodology: CDR3 was compared across clinicopathological groups, and the resulting differences were used to build a distant-metastasis classifier for papillary thyroid cancer. TCRdb reassembled clones from the PCR reads with MiXCR. TCRdb's processing, not the study's, gives the V and J calls here. The data hold tens of thousands of clones, with around 24% observed a single time. The study, taken as a whole, reports: Malignant thyroid tumors reportedly had TCR beta diversity that was significantly higher than in benign nodules, in blood and tumor.

Treatment of any kind had been given to no patient before thyroid surgery. The CDR3 is 16 residues long. V lost 1 base to trimming and J lost 2 bases; unmatched junction nucleotides: 5. The rearrangement links TRBV12-3 or TRBV12-4 to TRBJ1-3; 7 nucleotides agree with TRBD1. Sequencing input: tumor tissue. This TCR was sampled from a female donor with papillary thyroid cancer or a benign thyroid nodule (not recorded which). Some clones in this sample may be carry-over from other donors' samples. CDR3: CASSLVLTGAGNTIYF. The CDR3 nucleotides are TGTGCCAGCAGTTTAGTATTAACAGGGGCTGGAAACACCATATATTTT.